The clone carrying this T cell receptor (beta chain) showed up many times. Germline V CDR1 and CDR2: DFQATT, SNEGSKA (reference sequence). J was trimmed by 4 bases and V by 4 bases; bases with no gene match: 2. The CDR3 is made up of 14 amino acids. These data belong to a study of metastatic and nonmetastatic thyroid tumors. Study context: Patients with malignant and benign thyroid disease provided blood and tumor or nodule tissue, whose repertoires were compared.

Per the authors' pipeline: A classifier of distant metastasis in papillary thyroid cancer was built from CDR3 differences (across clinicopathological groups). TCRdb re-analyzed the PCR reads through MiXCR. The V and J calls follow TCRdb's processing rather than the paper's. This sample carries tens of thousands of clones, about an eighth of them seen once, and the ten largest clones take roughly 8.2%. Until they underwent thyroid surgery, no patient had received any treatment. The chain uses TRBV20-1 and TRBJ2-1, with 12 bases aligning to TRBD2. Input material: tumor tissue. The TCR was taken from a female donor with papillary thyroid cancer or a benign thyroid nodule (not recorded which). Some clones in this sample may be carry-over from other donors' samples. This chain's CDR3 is CSAMTSGGYNEQFF. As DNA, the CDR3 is TGCAGTGCTATGACTAGCGGGGGATACAATGAGCAGTTCTTC.